Given below is one T cell receptor beta chain in context. TCRdb passed the PCR reads through MiXCR, listing each CDR3 protein once. The sample records roughly 18,000 distinct CDR3 sequences, under 60% being singletons. The data derive from a study of CD4 and CD8 cells across lung adenocarcinoma regions. This CDR3 has 14 amino acids. Germline CDR1 MNHEY, CDR2 SMNVEV (reference sequence). J was trimmed by 3 bases and V by 5 bases; bases with no gene match: 2. Donors had localized lung adenocarcinoma, a non-small cell lung cancer. The specimen sequenced was CD8+ T cells from the center of a lung tumor. The chain links TRBV27 to TRBJ2-1; 9 nucleotides line up with TRBD2. The sequence was collected from a female donor with lung adenocarcinoma. The CD4 and CD8 labels of this study may be unreliable. CDR3 sequence (DNA): TGTGCCAGCAGTCCTAGCGGGAACTACAATGAGCAGTTCTTC. This sequence encodes CASSPSGNYNEQFF.